The TCR beta chain under discussion was sequenced for a study of blood T cell repertoires in COVID-19. Trimming removed 1 base at V and 5 bases at J, with 12 bases between. Germline V gene sequence: CDR1 SQVTM, CDR2 ANQGSEA. This CDR3 has 13 residues. Sequenced by immunoSEQ multiplex PCR; TCRdb stores in-frame clones only, minus some. In the table there are 120,000 to 150,000 clones, about nine tenths of which are singletons. This rearrangement joins TRBV29-1 to TRBJ2-7; a possible D gene is TRBD1 (6 bases). Sequencing was done on a sample of peripheral blood. The clonotype was recovered from a woman in her forties or fifties with acute or convalescent COVID-19. In nucleotides, the CDR3 is TGCAGCGTTGAAGGACAGGCAGAGGACGAGCAGTACTTC. Its translation: CSVEGQAEDEQYF.